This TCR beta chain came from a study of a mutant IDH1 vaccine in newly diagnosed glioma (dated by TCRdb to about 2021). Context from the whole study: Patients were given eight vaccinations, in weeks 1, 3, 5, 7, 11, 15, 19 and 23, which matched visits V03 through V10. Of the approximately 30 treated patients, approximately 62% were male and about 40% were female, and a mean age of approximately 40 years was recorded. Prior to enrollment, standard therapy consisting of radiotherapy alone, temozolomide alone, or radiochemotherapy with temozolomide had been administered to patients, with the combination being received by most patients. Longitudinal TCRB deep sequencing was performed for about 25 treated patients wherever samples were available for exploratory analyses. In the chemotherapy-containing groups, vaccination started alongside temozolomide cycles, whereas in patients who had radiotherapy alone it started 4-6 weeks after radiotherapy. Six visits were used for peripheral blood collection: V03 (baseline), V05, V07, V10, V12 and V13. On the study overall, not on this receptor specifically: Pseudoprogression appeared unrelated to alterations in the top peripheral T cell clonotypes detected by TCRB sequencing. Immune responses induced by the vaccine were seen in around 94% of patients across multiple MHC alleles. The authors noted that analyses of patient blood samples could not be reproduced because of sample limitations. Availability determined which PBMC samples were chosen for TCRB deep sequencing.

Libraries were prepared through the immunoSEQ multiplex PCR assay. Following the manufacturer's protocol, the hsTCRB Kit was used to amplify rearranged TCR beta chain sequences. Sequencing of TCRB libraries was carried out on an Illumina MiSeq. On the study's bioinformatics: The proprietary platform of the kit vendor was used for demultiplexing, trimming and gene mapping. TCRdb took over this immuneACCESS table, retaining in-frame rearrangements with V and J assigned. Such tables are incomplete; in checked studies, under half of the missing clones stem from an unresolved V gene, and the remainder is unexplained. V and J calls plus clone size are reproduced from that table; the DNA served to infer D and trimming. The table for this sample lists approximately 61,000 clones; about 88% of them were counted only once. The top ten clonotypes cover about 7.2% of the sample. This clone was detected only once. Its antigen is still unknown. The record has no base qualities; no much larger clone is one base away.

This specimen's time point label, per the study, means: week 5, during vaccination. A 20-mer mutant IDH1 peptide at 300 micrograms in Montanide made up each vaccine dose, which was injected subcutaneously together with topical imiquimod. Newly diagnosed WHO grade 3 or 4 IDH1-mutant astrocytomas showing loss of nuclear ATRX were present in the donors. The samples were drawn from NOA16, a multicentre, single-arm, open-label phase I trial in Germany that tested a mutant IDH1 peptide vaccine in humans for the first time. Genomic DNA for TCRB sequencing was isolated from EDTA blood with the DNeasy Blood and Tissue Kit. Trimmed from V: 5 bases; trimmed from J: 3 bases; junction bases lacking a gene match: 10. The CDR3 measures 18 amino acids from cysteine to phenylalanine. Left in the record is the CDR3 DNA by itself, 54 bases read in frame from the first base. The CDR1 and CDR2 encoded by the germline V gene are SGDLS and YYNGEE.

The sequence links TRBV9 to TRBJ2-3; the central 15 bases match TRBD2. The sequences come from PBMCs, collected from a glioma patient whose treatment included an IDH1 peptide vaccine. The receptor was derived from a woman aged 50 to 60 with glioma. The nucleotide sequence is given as TGTGCCAGCAGTAGGACTAGCGGGGGGGACCTAATGACAGATACGCAGTATTTT. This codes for CASSRTSGGDLMTDTQYF.